This passage covers 15 T cell receptor beta chains from one sample sequenced in a study of blood T cell repertoires in COVID-19. Sequencing was performed with immunoSEQ multiplex PCR; in TCRdb, only in-frame clones are kept and a portion is missing. The data hold about 220,000 clones, with roughly nine tenths observed a single time. The specimen was peripheral blood. These receptors came from a man between 35 and 55 years old with acute or convalescent COVID-19.

V and J are TRBV5-4 and TRBJ2-7, with 10 bases matching TRBD2. V was pared by 0 bases and J by 4 bases, with 7 bases of the junction left unmatched. The CDR3 contains 16 residues. Germline V CDR1 and CDR2: SGHNT, YYREEE (reference sequence). CDR3 in amino acids: CASSLDPSGGLYEQYF. The CDR3 bases are TGTGCCAGCAGCTTGGATCCTAGCGGGGGCTTATACGAGCAGTACTTC.

CDR3 sequence (DNA): TGTGCCAGCAGCGCGTGGGCGACAGGGGGAGGGACCGGGGAGCTGTTTTTT. Translation gives CASSAWATGGGTGELFF. The rearrangement links TRBV9 to TRBJ2-2, with 9 bases that match TRBD1. The V gene's germline CDR1 is SGDLS and CDR2 YYNGEE. The V and J ends lost 3 bases and 5 bases, in that order; junction bases with no gene match: 11. The CDR3 covers 17 residues.

The chain recombines TRBV6-4 with TRBJ2-1, with a tentative D call TRBD2 (5 bases). Trimming left V 2 bases short and J 8 bases short, with 13 bases between. This CDR3 spans 14 amino acids. Germline CDR1 and CDR2: MRHNA and SNTAGT. In DNA, the CDR3 is TGTGCCAGCAGTGACCCGAGCGAGGGCGATGAGCAGTTCTTC. This codes for CASSDPSEGDEQFF.

The chain links TRBV29-1 to TRBJ2-7; 10 bases line up with TRBD1. The trim removed 7 bases at V and 6 bases at J, leaving 6 bases unmatched. Germline V gene data show CDR1 as SQVTM and CDR2 as ANQGSEA. The CDR3 consists of 12 residues. CDR3 DNA sequence: TGCAGCGGGGGACAGGGGAGCGGCGAGCAGTACTTC. Its translation is CSGGQGSGEQYF.

This chain uses TRBV7-8 with TRBJ2-3; 7 bases line up with TRBD1. CDR1 and CDR2 from the germline V gene are SGHVS and FQNEAQ. V lost 7 bases to trimming and J lost 5 bases; unmatched junction nucleotides: 6. This CDR3 comprises 13 residues. CDR3 sequence reads: CASNVQGVDTQYF. DNA of the CDR3: TGTGCCAGCAACGTTCAGGGGGTAGATACGCAGTATTTT.

This clone was recorded once. The rearrangement joins TRBV5-1 to TRBJ1-1, with a weak D call TRBD1 (5 bases). Germline V gene sequence: CDR1 SGHRS, CDR2 YFSETQ. This CDR3 spans 15 amino acids. The V end was cut by 4 bases, the J end by 2 bases, with 15 bases between. This CDR3 reads CASSENVGLNTEAFF. The CDR3 DNA reads TGCGCCAGCAGCGAAAACGTGGGGCTCAACACTGAAGCTTTCTTT.

Written as DNA, the CDR3 is TGCGCCAGCAGCTTGAACCCGGGAGCATACAATGAGCAGTTCTTC. Amino acids: CASSLNPGAYNEQFF. J is TRBJ2-1 and V is TRBV5-1; D may be TRBD2 (6 bases). The CDR3 runs to 15 residues. V was pared by 1 base and J by 4 bases, with 12 bases between. CDR1 and CDR2 (germline): SGHRS, YFSETQ.

The table lists this clone with a count of one. The V call is TRBV29-1, the J call TRBJ2-7; D is possibly TRBD1 (5 bases). Germline V gene sequence: CDR1 SQVTM, CDR2 ANQGSEA. V gave up 1 base and J gave up 7 bases, with 14 bases separating them. The CDR3 is 13 residues long. CDR3 in amino acids: CSVEGARVREQYF. The CDR3 nucleotides are TGCAGCGTTGAAGGGGCCAGGGTACGGGAGCAGTACTTC.

This sequence joins TRBV4-1 and TRBJ1-5, with D unclear. CDR3 length: 17 amino acids. Germline V gives CDR1 MGHRA, CDR2 YSYEKL. The V end lost 0 bases, the J end lost 4 bases, and 16 bases lay between the germline ends. The CDR3 DNA reads TGCGCCAGCAGCCAAGATATGGGCTTGGGCCCTAATCAGCCCCAGCATTTT. This gives the protein CASSQDMGLGPNQPQHF.

The chain is built from TRBV18 and TRBJ2-7, with 7 positions matching TRBD2. Germline CDR1 is KGHSH and CDR2 is LQKENI. This CDR3 is built from 15 residues. Losses at the gene ends were 8 bases for V and 0 bases for J; bases not matched to a gene: 10. In nucleotides, the CDR3 is TGTGCCAGCACGACATCGCTAGCGGACTCCTACGAGCAGTACTTC. Its translation: CASTTSLADSYEQYF.

The rearrangement links TRBV5-8 to TRBJ1-5; tentatively, D is TRBD1 (5 bases). V lost 0 bases and J 3 bases, leaving 16 bases between the germline ends. In germline, CDR1 is SGHTS, CDR2 YDEGEE. This CDR3 is 17 amino acids long. The CDR3 protein is CASSLVGGREYNQPQHF. The CDR3, as DNA: TGTGCCAGCAGCTTGGTGGGGGGACGGGAATACAATCAGCCCCAGCATTTT.

J is TRBJ1-2 and V is TRBV29-1; D unclear. Per the germline V gene, CDR1 is SQVTM and CDR2 is ANQGSEA. The V end was cut by 2 bases, the J end by 2 bases, with 9 bases between. The length of the CDR3 is 13 residues. The DNA of the CDR3 is TGCAGCGTTGAAACTCACCGGAACTATGGCTACACCTTC. Translated, it gives CSVETHRNYGYTF.

This clone has a single count. The CDR3 sequence: CASSLSAGGINTGELFF. As DNA, the CDR3 is TGTGCCAGCAGCTTAAGCGCGGGAGGGATAAACACCGGGGAGCTGTTTTTT. The chain is built from TRBV7-3 and TRBJ2-2; 9 bases fit TRBD2. CDR3 length: 17 amino acids. CDR1 and CDR2 (germline): SGHTA, FQGTGA. The ends lost 1 base at V and 2 bases at J; junction bases unmatched: 5.

The rearrangement uses TRBV25-1 and TRBJ2-7; a possible D gene is TRBD1 (5 bases). The CDR3 has 12 residues. Germline V gene lookup returns CDR1 MGHDK and CDR2 SYGVNS. V dropped 11 bases and J dropped 6 bases, with 17 bases sitting between them. In nucleotides, the CDR3 is TGTGCCTCGAGGTGGGGCCCCTCCGAGCAGTACTTC. As protein: CASRWGPSEQYF.

The gene calls are TRBV28 and TRBJ2-7, with D hard to call. Per the germline V gene, CDR1 is MDHEN and CDR2 is SYDVKM. V was clipped by 5 bases and J by 0 bases, with 14 bases between them. The CDR3 is 15 amino acids. The CDR3 nucleotides read TGTGCCAGCAGTCCGGCGTCCCAGGTCTCCTACGAGCAGTACTTC. Amino acid sequence: CASSPASQVSYEQYF.